What follows are 12 T cell receptor beta chains derived from one specimen sequenced in a study of blood T cell repertoires in COVID-19. Generated by immunoSEQ multiplex PCR, the TCRdb table keeps only in-frame clones and is missing some. The table lists under 500,000 clones, 80% to 90% of them singletons. Sequenced sample: PBMCs or T cells enriched from blood (not recorded which). Receptor source: a man under 40 who had recovered from COVID-19.

This rearrangement joins TRBV5-1 to TRBJ1-2, with D maybe TRBD1 (6 bases). Germline CDR1 reads SGHRS; CDR2 reads YFSETQ. The CDR3 is 15 amino acids. The germline V and J ends were trimmed by 0 bases and 7 bases, with 16 bases remaining between them. The CDR3 DNA is TGCGCCAGCAGCTTGGAGGCCGGGGGGGCCGGTGGCTACACCTTC. This sequence encodes CASSLEAGGAGGYTF.

The chain combines TRBV2 with TRBJ1-4; tentatively, D is TRBD1 (6 bases). Germline CDR1 and CDR2: SNHLY and FYNNEI. The CDR3 is made up of 12 amino acids. Trimming removed 7 bases from V and 8 bases from J, with 11 bases in between. CDR3 nucleotides: TGTGCCAGCAACAGGGTGGAGGAAAAACTGTTTTTT. It specifies CASNRVEEKLFF.

V and J are TRBV12-3 or TRBV12-4 and TRBJ1-5, with D uncertain. This CDR3 contains 13 residues. V was clipped by 0 bases and J by 5 bases, with 5 bases between them. CDR3 sequence: CASSLASDQPQHF. The DNA for the CDR3 is TGTGCCAGCAGTTTAGCGTCGGATCAGCCCCAGCATTTT.

This rearrangement joins TRBV5-4 to TRBJ2-7; TRBD2 aligns across 10 bases. This CDR3 has 15 residues. V was clipped by 3 bases and J by 2 bases; unmatched bases: 5. From germline, CDR1 is SGHNT and CDR2 YYREEE (reference sequence). The CDR3 loop reads CASSSGLAATYEQYF. In DNA, the CDR3 is TGTGCCAGCAGCTCCGGACTAGCGGCAACCTACGAGCAGTACTTC.

Note on this clone: Other DNA sequences within the sample encode an identical CDR3. V is TRBV29-1 and J is TRBJ1-5; D is possibly TRBD1 (5 bases). Per germline, CDR1 SQVTM and CDR2 ANQGSEA. Trimming removed 4 bases at V and 2 bases at J, with 9 bases between. The CDR3 covers 13 residues. The CDR3 DNA sequence: TGCAGCGTTGCCGGAGGGGGCAATCAGCCCCAGCATTTT. Amino acids: CSVAGGGNQPQHF.

V and J are TRBV25-1 and TRBJ2-7; TRBD1 might be the D (6 bases). The CDR3 has 14 amino acids. Germline loops: CDR1 MGHDK, CDR2 SYGVNS. Trimming took 2 bases from V and 5 from J, leaving 13 bases between them. CDR3 region: CASSEADRPDEQYF. In DNA form, the CDR3 reads TGTGCCAGCAGTGAAGCCGACAGGCCCGACGAGCAGTACTTC.

The chain recombines TRBV5-4 with TRBJ1-2; 7 bases align to TRBD1. From germline, CDR1 is SGHNT and CDR2 YYREEE (reference sequence). The V and J ends lost 3 bases and 5 bases, in that order; junction bases with no gene match: 7. The CDR3 runs to 14 residues. The CDR3 loop is CASSSRQGEYGYTF. Here the CDR3 DNA reads TGTGCCAGCAGCTCCCGACAGGGAGAGTATGGCTACACCTTC.

This chain joins TRBV13 and TRBJ1-2, with D perhaps TRBD1 (6 bases). The germline CDR1 and CDR2 sequences are PRHDT and FYEKMQ (reference sequence). The ends were cut back, 6 bases at V and 5 bases at J, with 13 bases in the middle. The CDR3 sequence is 13 residues long. In DNA form, the CDR3 reads TGTGCCAGCAGTCGAGACAGGAGATATGGCTACACCTTC. It codes for CASSRDRRYGYTF.

The chain recombines TRBV10-2 with TRBJ2-7, with TRBD1 matching 8 bases. Germline CDR1 reads WSHSY; CDR2 reads SAAADI. V was clipped by 5 bases and J by 4 bases; unmatched bases: 7. This CDR3 has 14 residues. In nucleotides, the CDR3 is TGCGCCAGCAGTCCCCAGGGGGCGGGTTACGAGCAGTACTTC. This codes for CASSPQGAGYEQYF.

Only a few counts were recorded for this clone. The chain uses TRBV27 and TRBJ2-1, with 12 bases fitting TRBD2. Germline CDR1 MNHEY, CDR2 SMNVEV (reference sequence). The CDR3 is 15 amino acids. J gave up 1 base and V 7 bases, and 2 bases lay outside the gene matches. The CDR3 DNA reads TGTGCCAGCACTAGCGGGAGGGATTCCTACAATGAGCAGTTCTTC. Its protein product is CASTSGRDSYNEQFF.

This sequence joins TRBV5-1 and TRBJ1-2; D unclear. The CDR3 contains 15 residues. Per the germline V gene, CDR1 is SGHRS and CDR2 is YFSETQ. Trimming removed 2 bases from V and 6 bases from J, with 17 bases in between. The CDR3 reads CASSFGMTTRDGYTF. CDR3 sequence (DNA): TGCGCCAGCAGCTTCGGTATGACGACTCGGGATGGCTACACCTTC.

The sample holds one count of this clone. The chain uses TRBV2 and TRBJ2-7, with TRBD2 identical over 9 bases. The V and J ends lost 4 bases and 6 bases, in that order; junction bases with no gene match: 4. Germline CDR1 SNHLY, CDR2 FYNNEI. The CDR3 runs to 13 residues. DNA for the CDR3: TGTGCCAGCAGTGTAGCGGGAGTCAGCGAGCAGTACTTC. Translating gives CASSVAGVSEQYF.